The T cell receptor beta chain under discussion was sequenced for a study of blood T cell repertoires in COVID-19. Cohort 3 donors counted as recovered after two negative PCRs, clearance, or resolved symptoms. This CDR3 comprises 12 residues. Germline V lookup: CDR1 MNHEY, CDR2 SVGAGI. The ends were cut back, 4 bases at V and 3 bases at J, with 7 bases in the middle. Measured with immunoSEQ multiplex PCR; TCRdb has only the in-frame clones, and not every one. The table shows some 140,000 clones, with approximately 80% occurring only once. The chain combines TRBV6-5 with TRBJ2-7, with D maybe TRBD1 (6 bases). The receptor comes from a man aged 50 to 60 who had recovered from COVID-19. Sequences were obtained from PBMCs or T cells enriched from blood (not recorded which). CDR3 sequence (DNA): TGTGCCAGCAGTTCCAGGGGCTACGAGCAGTACTTC. Translated, it gives CASSSRGYEQYF.